The clone carrying this TCR beta chain showed up just once. This sample includes further DNA sequences coding for the same CDR3. Authors' processing steps: Reference gene primer amplification gave nucleated cell count estimates. Libraries were prepared by immunoSEQ multiplex PCR; TCRdb keeps only in-frame clonotypes and omits some of them. Clone size and the V and J calls come from that table; the DNA yielded D and trimming. The repertoire consists of approximately 220,000 clones, with around 82% occurring once and the leading ten covering 3%. CDR1 is MNHEY, CDR2 SMNVEV, per germline (reference sequence). The CDR3 totals 13 residues. V shed 5 bases and J shed 0 bases, with 8 bases lying between them. The data were taken from a study of blood T cell repertoires in COVID-19. Study details: COVID-19 samples from acute and convalescent phases originated in the United States, Italy and Spain. The analysed material was cDNA or gDNA that came from T cells, B-cell-depleted T cells, or PBMCs.

The gene calls are TRBV27 and TRBJ2-7, with D possibly TRBD2 on 6 matching bases. Sequenced: peripheral blood. The clonotype comes from a woman aged 25 to 45 who had recovered from COVID-19. The CDR3 loop reads CASSLGGSYEQYF. In DNA, the CDR3 is TGTGCCAGCAGTCTCGGGGGCTCCTACGAGCAGTACTTC.